Following are 7 T cell receptor beta chains from one sample sequenced in a study of blood T cell repertoires in COVID-19. Profiled with immunoSEQ multiplex PCR; TCRdb holds only in-frame clones, not every one. Of roughly 190,000 clones listed, about four fifths are singletons. Sequencing was carried out using PBMCs or T cells enriched from blood (not recorded which). The source is a woman in her 30s who had recovered from COVID-19.

The chain recombines TRBV11-3 with TRBJ2-1; 13 bases agree with TRBD2. Germline V gene data show CDR1 as SGHNT and CDR2 as YENEEA. The CDR3 is 19 residues long. Losses at the gene ends were 5 bases for V and 5 bases for J; bases not matched to a gene: 15. The CDR3 region is CASSPGTSGISLTHNEQFF. CDR3 sequence (DNA): TGTGCCAGCAGCCCCGGGACTAGCGGGATATCGTTAACCCACAATGAGCAGTTCTTC.

The chain recombines TRBV10-1 with TRBJ1-1; TRBD1 might be the D (5 bases). CDR1 is WNHNN, CDR2 SYGVQD, per germline (reference sequence). The V end was cut by 3 bases, the J end by 5 bases, with 13 bases between. The CDR3 extends over 14 amino acids. CDR3 sequence: CASSEEQGWTEAFF. The CDR3 nucleotides read TGCGCCAGCAGTGAAGAGCAGGGATGGACTGAAGCTTTCTTT.

The chain joins TRBV6-1 to TRBJ1-1, with TRBD1 as a possible D gene (6 bases). Trimming left V 3 bases short and J 4 bases short, with 15 bases between. The CDR3 sequence is 15 residues long. Germline V gene data show CDR1 as MNHNS and CDR2 as SASEGT. CDR3 residues: CASSDRGGRGTEAFF. The CDR3 DNA is TGTGCCAGCAGTGACAGGGGTGGGAGGGGCACTGAAGCTTTCTTT.

The rearrangement joins TRBV24-1 to TRBJ2-7, with TRBD2 matching over 7 bases. The CDR3 totals 15 residues. Looked up from germline, CDR1 is KGHDR and CDR2 is SFDVKD. The J segment lost 4 bases and the V segment lost 5 bases, leaving 10 bases of the junction unmatched. The CDR3 loop reads CATSGGGAGIYEQYF. The CDR3 DNA is TGTGCCACCAGTGGGGGGGGTGCGGGAATTTACGAGCAGTACTTC.

The rearrangement links TRBV7-9 to TRBJ1-3, with 8 bases matching TRBD1. The CDR3 extends over 17 amino acids. The V gene's germline CDR1 is SEHNR and CDR2 FQNEAQ (reference sequence). The V and J ends lost 3 bases and 0 bases, in that order; junction bases with no gene match: 7. CDR3 bases: TGTGCCAGCAGCTTTCCGACAGGGGTTAGCTCTGGAAACACCATATATTTT. It codes for CASSFPTGVSSGNTIYF.

CDR3 residues: CAISRGAETQYF. For the CDR3, the DNA is TGTGCCATCAGTAGGGGTGCGGAGACCCAGTACTTC. The chain employs TRBV10-3 and TRBJ2-5, with a possible D match to TRBD1 (5 bases). V was clipped by 5 bases and J by 5 bases, with 9 bases between them. Germline assignment: CDR1 ENHRY and CDR2 SYGVKD. The CDR3 totals 12 residues.

The J gene is TRBJ2-3, the V gene TRBV28; 8 bases fit TRBD1. Losses at the gene ends were 5 bases for V and 6 bases for J; bases not matched to a gene: 7. Germline V gene lookup returns CDR1 MDHEN and CDR2 SYDVKM. There are 14 residues in the CDR3. The CDR3 nucleotides are TGTGCCAGCAGTACGAGGACAGGGATCGATACGCAGTATTTT. Protein: CASSTRTGIDTQYF.